This passage covers 17 T cell receptor beta chains from one sample sequenced in a study of glioma-infiltrating T cells. Using RNA template, CDR3s of TCR alpha and beta were amplified with iRepertoire arm-PCR. Each CDR3 protein gets one entry after TCRdb re-called the multiplex PCR reads with MiXCR. The data contain a few hundred thousand distinct CDR3 sequences, roughly two fifths of them singletons. Sequenced: glioma tissue, nonneoplastic brain tissue, or PBMCs (not recorded which). The receptor set was obtained from a human donor with low-grade glioma or glioblastoma, undergoing nonglioma brain surgery, or in good health (not recorded which).

J is TRBJ2-1 and V is TRBV15; 7 positions agree with TRBD2. Germline CDR1 is LNHNV and CDR2 is YYDKDF (reference sequence). The CDR3 totals 15 residues. The V and J ends lost 3 bases and 9 bases, in that order; junction bases with no gene match: 11. CDR3 coding DNA: TGTGCCACCAGCAGCATGGGTACGGGGAGGGGTGAGCAGTTCTTC. The encoded protein is CATSSMGTGRGEQFF.

Details on this clonotype: A junction boundary mismatches the germline segment, possibly from a read error. The rearrangement uses TRBV27 and TRBJ1-3; D is undetermined. The germline CDR1 and CDR2 sequences are MNHEY and SMNVEV (reference sequence). This CDR3 contains 14 residues. Here the CDR3 DNA reads TGTGCCAGCAGCGTAGATGGCTCTAGAAACACCATATATTTT. It translates to CASSVDGSRNTIYF.

The J gene is TRBJ2-7, the V gene TRBV20-1, with D perhaps given as TRBD1 or TRBD2 (5 bases each). CDR3 size: 14 residues. The V end lost 7 bases, the J end lost 1 base, and 17 bases lay between the germline ends. Germline CDR1 reads DFQATT; CDR2 reads SNEGSKA (reference sequence). This chain's CDR3 is CSGSWTGRSYEQYF. The DNA of the CDR3 is TGCAGTGGATCATGGACGGGGCGATCCTACGAGCAGTACTTC.

As concerns this clonotype: A much larger clone lies a single base off, so this may be a read error. This chain uses TRBV7-9 with TRBJ1-1; D may be TRBD1 (5 bases). CDR1 SEHNR and CDR2 FQNEAQ come from the germline V gene (reference sequence). This CDR3 contains 14 residues. CDR3 coding DNA: TGTGCCAGCAGCCGCCCCGAGGGGAACACTGAAGATTTCTTT. This gives the protein CASSRPEGNTEDFF.

V gene TRBV29-1 combines with J gene TRBJ2-5, with D possibly being TRBD1 (8 bases). CDR3 length: 16 residues. V lost 4 bases, J lost 0 bases, and 18 bases lay in between. The germline CDR1 and CDR2 sequences are SQVTM and ANQGSEA. The CDR3 region is CSVAGQGGSHQETQYF. In nucleotides, the CDR3 is TGCAGCGTTGCCGGACAGGGAGGGAGCCACCAAGAGACCCAGTACTTC.

As DNA, the CDR3 is TGTGCCAGCAGTTTAGTATGGGCCGGGACAGCGAAATACGAGCAGTACTTC. Its protein product is CASSLVWAGTAKYEQYF. The rearrangement links TRBV28 to TRBJ2-7; TRBD1 matches 7 bases. The CDR3 has 17 amino acids. Losses at the gene ends were 2 bases for V and 4 bases for J; bases not matched to a gene: 14. Germline values: CDR1 MDHEN, CDR2 SYDVKM.

This clonotype was recorded a few times. The chain employs TRBV27 and TRBJ2-7, with 10 bases aligning to TRBD1. V lost 6 bases, J lost 6 bases, and 5 bases stayed unmatched. Germline loops: CDR1 MNHEY, CDR2 SMNVEV (reference sequence). The CDR3 is 13 residues long. The CDR3 nucleotides are TGTGCCAGCAGGGGGACAGGGGCTTTCGAGCAGTACTTC. Its translation is CASRGTGAFEQYF.

At least ten counts were recorded for this clonotype. The V gene is TRBV20-1, the J gene TRBJ2-5; possible D gene TRBD1, 5 bases. This CDR3 contains 15 residues. V was pared by 2 bases and J by 1 base, with 14 bases between. The germline CDR1 and CDR2 sequences are DFQATT and SNEGSKA (reference sequence). The CDR3 bases are TGCAGTGCTAGACGCGCGCAGGGAAGCCAAGAGACCCAGTACTTC. Translation: CSARRAQGSQETQYF.

This clonotype was counted between two and nine times. This sequence joins TRBV19 and TRBJ1-4; 7 bases fit TRBD1. The germline gives CDR1 LNHDA, CDR2 SQIVND (reference sequence). The V gene end was trimmed by 5 bases and the J gene end by 6 bases; junction bases not matched to a gene: 9. This CDR3 has 15 residues. Written as DNA, the CDR3 is TGTGCCAGTAGTGAACCGGGACAGCGATATGAAAAACTGTTTTTT. Translating it yields CASSEPGQRYEKLFF.

This clonotype was recorded a few times. One junction end does not reproduce the germline sequence, and a read error may be involved. The chain carries TRBV27 and TRBJ2-1, with 13 bases fitting TRBD2. The CDR3 loop spans 15 amino acids. CDR1 is MNHEY, CDR2 SMNVEV, per germline (reference sequence). CDR3 region: CASSPGTSGTNERFF. Written as DNA, the CDR3 is TGTGCCAGCAGTCCCGGGACTAGCGGGACCAATGAGCGGTTCTTC.

A remark on this clonotype: A clone one base away is much larger, so this may be a read error. DNA of the CDR3: TGTGCCATCAGTGAGGTAGCGACACAAGACACTGAAGCTTTCTTT. Protein product: CAISEVATQDTEAFF. The V gene is TRBV10-3, the J gene TRBJ1-1, with D unclear. This CDR3 comprises 15 residues. The V end was cut by 2 bases, the J end by 3 bases, with 13 bases between. The germline gives CDR1 ENHRY, CDR2 SYGVKD.

The sample holds many counts of this clonotype. The germline gene is not matched at one end of the junction; a read error may be the cause. The rearrangement uses TRBV7-2 and TRBJ2-2, with unresolved D. Germline CDR1 SGHTA, CDR2 FQGNSA. This CDR3 region has 13 residues. In DNA form, the CDR3 reads TGTGCCAGCAGTTTAGTGAGAACCGGGGAGCTGTTTTTT. It specifies CASSLVRTGELFF.

The chain joins TRBV28 to TRBJ1-1; D may be TRBD1 (5 bases). The CDR3 sequence is 13 residues long. V lost 2 bases and J lost 3, with 7 bases in between. Germline lookup yields CDR1 MDHEN and CDR2 SYDVKM. The CDR3 region is CASSLMGDTEAFF. CDR3 bases: TGTGCCAGCAGTTTAATGGGGGACACTGAAGCTTTCTTT.

About this clonotype itself: The conserved closing phenylalanine or tryptophan is absent in this CDR3, likely reflecting a read error. CDR3 DNA: TGTGCCAGCAGTTTTACAGGGCGGGAGGGCTACACCCTC. It specifies CASSFTGREGYTL. The rearrangement joins TRBV27 to TRBJ1-2; possible D gene TRBD1, 6 bases. Germline assignment: CDR1 MNHEY and CDR2 SMNVEV (reference sequence). This CDR3 has 13 amino acids. Trimming pared 3 bases from V and 8 bases from J, leaving 13 bases between.

Worth noting for this clonotype: Being one base from a much bigger clone, this may be a read error. This chain connects TRBV20-1 to TRBJ1-5; D gene uncertain. Germline CDR1 is DFQATT and CDR2 is SNEGSKA (reference sequence). The CDR3 covers 13 residues. The CDR3 reads CSVMAGGDQPKHF. In DNA, the CDR3 is TGCAGTGTCATGGCAGGAGGCGATCAGCCCAAGCATTTT.

This clonotype has a handful of counts. The genes are TRBV20-1 and TRBJ2-5; D is possibly TRBD1 or TRBD2 (6 bases each). CDR3 length: 17 amino acids. CDR1 DFQATT and CDR2 SNEGSKA come from the germline V gene (reference sequence). Trimming stripped 3 bases from V and 3 bases from J, with 23 bases between. CDR3 in amino acids: CSASWGAGGEGKETQYF. Here the CDR3 DNA reads TGCAGTGCTAGTTGGGGGGCTGGAGGGGAAGGTAAAGAGACCCAGTACTTC.

Details on this clonotype: Germline and junction disagree at one end, which may indicate a read error. V usage is TRBV3-1 and J usage is TRBJ1-1; 7 bases line up with TRBD1. The germline V gene encodes CDR1 LGHDT and CDR2 YNNKEL (reference sequence). This CDR3 is 16 amino acids long. The CDR3 region has the DNA TGTGCCAGCAGCCACCCAGCAGGAACAGGGGTGGCTGAACCTTTCTTT. This sequence encodes CASSHPAGTGVAEPFF.